The 23 T cell receptor beta chains reported below all come from one sample, sequenced in a study of cytomegalovirus exposure and HLA in healthy donors. 13 Jbeta primers and 60 Vbeta primers were used for the PCR. The assay was immunoSEQ multiplex PCR, and TCRdb's table has in-frame clones only and misses some. This table has over 90,000 clones, 60% to 80% appearing once. The specimen sequenced was PBMCs. The receptors come from a woman aged 55-70 years in good health and CMV-seropositive.

The rearrangement uses TRBV9 and TRBJ2-7, with D possibly being TRBD2 (6 bases). The CDR3 length is 15 residues. Germline V gene lookup returns CDR1 SGDLS and CDR2 YYNGEE. The V and J ends lost 0 bases and 5 bases respectively, with 15 bases between them. The CDR3 region is CASSVASRESDEQYF. CDR3 nucleotide sequence: TGTGCCAGCAGCGTAGCCTCGCGGGAAAGCGACGAGCAGTACTTC.

The rearrangement joins TRBV20-1 to TRBJ2-5; D gene unclear. The end of the DNA aligns better with TRBJ2-7, so the J call may be wrong. Germline lookup yields CDR1 DFQATT and CDR2 SNEGSKA (reference sequence). The CDR3 is 10 residues long. The CDR3 sequence: CSAFRYEQYF. In DNA, the CDR3 is TGCAGTGCTTTTCGGTACGAGCAGTACTTC.

The rearrangement joins TRBV2 to TRBJ1-2; 8 positions match TRBD1. Looked up from germline, CDR1 is SNHLY and CDR2 is FYNNEI. The CDR3 runs to 13 residues. Trimming at V came to 7 bases and at J to 4 bases, leaving 5 bases not matched to a gene. The CDR3 region has the DNA TGTGCCAGCATCGCAGGGGGCGGCTATGGCTACACCTTC. Amino acid sequence: CASIAGGGYGYTF.

The V call is TRBV6-1, the J call TRBJ1-2; 7 bases align to TRBD1. Germline CDR1 and CDR2: MNHNS and SASEGT. The CDR3 contains 13 residues. J gave up 4 bases and V 6 bases, and 5 bases lay outside the gene matches. CDR3 nucleotide sequence: TGTGCCAGCAGAGTGACAGGGAGCTATGGCTACACCTTC. This sequence encodes CASRVTGSYGYTF.

The CDR3, as DNA: TGTGCCAGCGGAGAGACAGGGGTAATGAACACTGAAGCTTTCTTT. Encoded protein: CASGETGVMNTEAFF. The genes are TRBV2 and TRBJ1-1; TRBD1 matches 8 bases. The CDR3 runs 15 residues. CDR1 is SNHLY and CDR2 is FYNNEI in the germline V gene. V shed 8 bases and J 0 bases; nucleotides not matched to a gene: 8.

The chain joins TRBV5-1 to TRBJ2-7, with 9 bases lining up with TRBD1. This CDR3 is built from 15 residues. V trimming: 1 base; J trimming: 3 bases; junction bases outside the gene matches: 5. Germline V gives CDR1 SGHRS, CDR2 YFSETQ. Here the CDR3 reads CASSLYPGQGYEQYF. CDR3 DNA sequence: TGCGCCAGCAGCTTGTATCCGGGACAGGGCTACGAGCAGTACTTC.

This clone was picked up a small number of times. CDR3 protein: CAWRRQGLLETQYF. DNA of the CDR3: TGTGCCTGGAGGCGACAGGGGTTACTGGAGACCCAGTACTTC. The genes are TRBV30 and TRBJ2-5; TRBD1 agrees at 8 bases. V dropped 3 bases and J dropped 5; count of bases not matched to a gene: 8. Looked up from germline, CDR1 is GTSNPN and CDR2 is SVGIG (reference sequence). The CDR3 spans 14 residues.

V is TRBV2 and J is TRBJ1-5, with TRBD1 identical over 9 bases. The V and J ends lost 1 base and 6 bases, in that order; junction bases with no gene match: 10. CDR1 and CDR2 (germline): SNHLY, FYNNEI. The CDR3 is 17 amino acids. CDR3 sequence: CASSEGGTGIGTQPQHF. The CDR3 bases are TGTGCCAGCAGTGAAGGGGGGACAGGGATAGGGACTCAGCCCCAGCATTTT. Looking up the rest from reference TRBV2 and TRBJ1-5 gives the full variable domain: EPEVTQTPSHQVTQMGQEVILRCVPISNHLYFYWYRQILGQKVEFLVSFYNNEISEKSEIFDDQFSVERPDGSNFTLKIRSTKLEDSAMYFCASSEGGTGIGTQPQHFGDGTRLSIL.

The chain couples TRBV6-1 to TRBJ1-1; D perhaps matches TRBD1 (6 bases). Looked up from germline, CDR1 is MNHNS and CDR2 is SASEGT. This CDR3 region has 13 residues. V lost 5 bases, J lost 7 bases, and 14 bases lay in between. The CDR3 nucleotides are TGTGCCAGCAGTATACCAGGGACAAATGAAGCTTTCTTT. Encoded protein: CASSIPGTNEAFF.

This chain links TRBV30 with TRBJ2-7; tentative D call: TRBD2 (5 bases). Trimming removed 0 bases at V and 2 bases at J, with 8 bases between. Per the germline V gene, CDR1 is GTSNPN and CDR2 is SVGIG (reference sequence). The CDR3 is 13 amino acids. The CDR3 reads CAWSVLGTYEQYF. CDR3 in DNA: TGTGCCTGGAGTGTACTAGGAACCTACGAGCAGTACTTC.

In DNA form, the CDR3 reads TGCGCCAGCAGCGATTACTCAAGCTCCTACGAGCAGTACTTC. This encodes CASSDYSSSYEQYF. The rearrangement joins TRBV5-1 to TRBJ2-7; the D is unclear. Germline CDR1 is SGHRS and CDR2 is YFSETQ. The CDR3 contains 14 residues. With 4 bases removed from V and 0 bases from J, the gap between germline ends came to 11 bases.

The rearrangement uses TRBV9 and TRBJ2-5; 7 positions match TRBD1. The CDR3 loop spans 15 amino acids. V gave up 0 bases and J gave up 4 bases; unmatched junction bases: 6. Per the germline V gene, CDR1 is SGDLS and CDR2 is YYNGEE. This chain's CDR3 is CASSVETGSVETQYF. CDR3 in DNA: TGTGCCAGCAGCGTAGAGACAGGGTCAGTAGAGACCCAGTACTTC.

This clone has just a few counts. J is TRBJ2-1 and V is TRBV11-3; TRBD1 matches at 7 bases. This CDR3 has 15 residues. After removal of 0 bases from V and 5 bases from J, the junction contained 4 bases not matched to a gene. The germline gives CDR1 SGHNT, CDR2 YENEEA. CDR3 coding DNA: TGTGCCAGCAGCTTAGAACAGGGGCGGAACAATGAGCAGTTCTTC. Amino acid sequence: CASSLEQGRNNEQFF.

This clone came up once. V usage is TRBV7-9 and J usage is TRBJ2-5; TRBD1 aligns across 9 bases. Germline CDR1 is SEHNR and CDR2 is FQNEAQ (reference sequence). The CDR3 is 14 amino acids. V lost 5 bases, J lost 5 bases, and 6 bases stayed unmatched. CDR3 bases: TGTGCCAGCAGCCCACAGGGGGCGCAGGAGACCCAGTACTTC. Its translation is CASSPQGAQETQYF.

This clone was detected a few times. V is TRBV28 and J is TRBJ1-2; D perhaps matches TRBD1 (5 bases). Germline V gene sequence: CDR1 MDHEN, CDR2 SYDVKM. Trimming took off 3 bases at V and 0 bases at J, with 8 bases between the two ends. The CDR3 extends over 14 amino acids. The DNA for the CDR3 is TGTGCCAGCAGTTTGGGCAGGGCTAACTATGGCTACACCTTC. Translated: CASSLGRANYGYTF.

The V call is TRBV19, the J call TRBJ2-6; 8 nucleotides line up with TRBD1. Germline V lookup: CDR1 LNHDA, CDR2 SQIVND (reference sequence). The CDR3 runs to 14 residues. V lost 4 bases and J lost 8; bases outside the gene matches: 4. CDR3 nucleotides: TGTGCCAGTAGTACCGGGACAGGCCCCAACGTCCTGACTTTC. This encodes CASSTGTGPNVLTF.

This sequence joins TRBV5-6 and TRBJ1-2, with 7 bases fitting TRBD1. From germline, CDR1 is SGHDT and CDR2 YYEEEE. The CDR3 totals 16 residues. Germline trimming cut 4 bases from V and 4 bases from J; bases unmatched to any gene: 13. CDR3 amino acids: CASSPPGPSGGYGYTF. Written as DNA, the CDR3 is TGTGCCAGCAGCCCTCCGGGACCTTCAGGGGGCTATGGCTACACCTTC.

The chain links TRBV30 to TRBJ1-1; weak D call: TRBD1 (5 bases). Germline V gene lookup returns CDR1 GTSNPN and CDR2 SVGIG (reference sequence). V lost 4 bases to trimming and J lost 0 bases, with 9 bases between them. This CDR3 is built from 13 residues. CDR3: CAWTGKMNTEAFF. As DNA, the CDR3 is TGTGCCTGGACAGGGAAAATGAACACTGAAGCTTTCTTT.

The chain employs TRBV30 and TRBJ1-2; a possible D gene is TRBD1 (5 bases). The germline CDR1 and CDR2 sequences are GTSNPN and SVGIG (reference sequence). The CDR3 sequence is 14 residues long. Trimming shortened V by 3 bases and J by 4 bases, and 15 bases separated the two germline ends. The CDR3 bases are TGTGCCTGGAGGCGGGGCAGGGAGGGCTATGGCTACACCTTC. Encoded protein: CAWRRGREGYGYTF.

V usage is TRBV9 and J usage is TRBJ2-3; 7 nucleotides align to TRBD1. CDR3 size: 16 residues. V dropped 2 bases and J dropped 2; count of bases not matched to a gene: 8. Germline values: CDR1 SGDLS, CDR2 YYNGEE. The CDR3 DNA sequence: TGTGCCAGCAGCGTCTTTGGGGACAGCCCCACAGATACGCAGTATTTT. Its translation is CASSVFGDSPTDTQYF.

The chain links TRBV2 to TRBJ2-7, with 8 bases lining up with TRBD2. V shed 9 bases and J 4 bases; nucleotides not matched to a gene: 11. The CDR3 totals 14 residues. Germline loops: CDR1 SNHLY, CDR2 FYNNEI. CDR3 DNA sequence: TGTGCCAGTACCGGGACTAGGCTGTCGTACGAGCAGTACTTC. Its translation is CASTGTRLSYEQYF. Based on the CDR3 plus reference TRBV2 and TRBJ2-7, the full variable domain is EPEVTQTPSHQVTQMGQEVILRCVPISNHLYFYWYRQILGQKVEFLVSFYNNEISEKSEIFDDQFSVERPDGSNFTLKIRSTKLEDSAMYFCASTGTRLSYEQYFGPGTRLTVT.

V is TRBV19 and J is TRBJ1-4; D unclear. CDR1 and CDR2 (germline): LNHDA, SQIVND (reference sequence). The CDR3 totals 15 residues. Between the trimmed V and J ends, which lost 6 bases and 0 bases, there was a span of 11 bases. For the CDR3, the DNA is TGTGCCAGTAGCCCCCTCGGAGCAACTAATGAAAAACTGTTTTTT. Protein product: CASSPLGATNEKLFF.

Comment on this clone: A single base is all that separates this from a far larger clone, so a read error is likely. The rearrangement links TRBV7-9 to TRBJ2-1; D unresolved. The CDR3 length is 13 residues. The ends were cut back, 1 base at V and 6 bases at J, with 7 bases in the middle. Germline CDR1 and CDR2: SEHNR and FQNEAQ (reference sequence). CDR3 DNA sequence: TGTGCCAGCAGCTTAGGGTCTAGCAATGAGCAGTTCTTC. Encoded protein: CASSLGSSNEQFF.